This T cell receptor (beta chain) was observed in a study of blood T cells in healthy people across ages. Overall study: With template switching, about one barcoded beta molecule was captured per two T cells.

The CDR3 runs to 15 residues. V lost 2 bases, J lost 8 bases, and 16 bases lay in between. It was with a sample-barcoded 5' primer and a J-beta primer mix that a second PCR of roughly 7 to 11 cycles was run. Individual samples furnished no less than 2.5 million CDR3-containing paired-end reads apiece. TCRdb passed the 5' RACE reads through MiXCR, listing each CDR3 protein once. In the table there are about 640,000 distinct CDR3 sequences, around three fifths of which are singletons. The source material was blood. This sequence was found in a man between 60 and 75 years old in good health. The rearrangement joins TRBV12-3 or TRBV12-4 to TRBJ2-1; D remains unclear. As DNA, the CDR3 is TGTGCCAGCAGTTTACCCGACGGTAGTACCGATGAGCAGTTCTTC. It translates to CASSLPDGSTDEQFF.